This is a list of T cell receptor beta chains from one sample in a study of Ad26.COV2.S vaccination and SARS-CoV-2 variants. The table came from immunoSEQ multiplex PCR; TCRdb's copy has only in-frame clones and leaves some out. Of around 300,000 clones in the sample, less than 90% were seen once. The sample in question was peripheral blood, obtained in a trial of Ad26.COV2.S vaccine versus placebo. The receptors here all came from a person between 18 and 60 years old who received the Ad26.COV2.S COVID-19 vaccine or a placebo. CDR3s include the opening cysteine and the closing phenylalanine or tryptophan. Fields, in order: clone size, D gene, V gene, J gene, CDR3 DNA, CDR3 protein. A D gene is named only where the DNA matches it firmly. Clone sizes are given selectively: once, few, many, or a class where the clone is expanded.

clone_size: .
d_call: .
v_call: TRBV5-6
j_call: TRBJ2-1
cdr3_nt: TGTGCCAGCAGCCTGGGGGGAGCGCCCCGGGATGAGCAGTTCTTC
cdr3_aa: CASSLGGAPRDEQFF

clone_size: .
d_call: TRBD1
v_call: TRBV4-1
j_call: TRBJ1-5
cdr3_nt: TGCGCCAGCAGCAGTACAGGGGGCTGGAATCAGCCCCAGCATTTT
cdr3_aa: CASSSTGGWNQPQHF

clone_size: .
d_call: .
v_call: TRBV4-2
j_call: TRBJ1-1
cdr3_nt: TGTGCCAGCAGCCTTCAGATGAACACTGAAGCTTTCTTT
cdr3_aa: CASSLQMNTEAFF

clone_size: .
d_call: .
v_call: TRBV9
j_call: TRBJ2-5
cdr3_nt: TGTGCCAGCAGCGTAGTAGGGGGGCCCCAAGAGACCCAGTACTTC
cdr3_aa: CASSVVGGPQETQYF

clone_size: .
d_call: .
v_call: TRBV19
j_call: TRBJ1-2
cdr3_nt: TGTGCCAGTAGGGACAAAGGAGCAGTTTCCTACACCTTC
cdr3_aa: CASRDKGAVSYTF

clone_size: .
d_call: .
v_call: TRBV29-1
j_call: TRBJ2-1
cdr3_nt: TGCAGCGGACGGCAGGATGAGCAGTTCTTC
cdr3_aa: CSGRQDEQFF

clone_size: .
d_call: TRBD2
v_call: TRBV18
j_call: TRBJ2-7
cdr3_nt: TGTGCCAGCTCACCACCGGGACTAGCGGTCTCCTACGAGCAGTACTTC
cdr3_aa: CASSPPGLAVSYEQYF

clone_size: .
d_call: TRBD1
v_call: TRBV19
j_call: TRBJ1-6
cdr3_nt: TGTGCCAGTAGTCTCGACAGGGATAATTCACCCCTCCACTTT
cdr3_aa: CASSLDRDNSPLHF

clone_size: .
d_call: TRBD1
v_call: TRBV4-3
j_call: TRBJ2-7
cdr3_nt: TGCGCCAGCAGCCAAGAAGATAGGACAGGGGGTATCTACGAGCAGTACTTC
cdr3_aa: CASSQEDRTGGIYEQYF

clone_size: few
d_call: .
v_call: TRBV9
j_call: TRBJ2-7
cdr3_nt: TGTGCCAGCAGCGTCTCGATCGAAGCCCGCTACGAGCAGTACTTC
cdr3_aa: CASSVSIEARYEQYF

clone_size: .
d_call: .
v_call: TRBV7-9
j_call: TRBJ1-1
cdr3_nt: TGTGCCAGCACCTTAGGGCCAGCCGCAGGAGGGGCTTTCTTT
cdr3_aa: CASTLGPAAGGAFF

clone_size: .
d_call: .
v_call: TRBV4-2
j_call: TRBJ1-1
cdr3_nt: TGTGCCAGCAGCCAAGACAACAGGGTCGGCACTGAAGCTTTCTTT
cdr3_aa: CASSQDNRVGTEAFF

clone_size: .
d_call: TRBD1
v_call: TRBV28
j_call: TRBJ2-7
cdr3_nt: TGTGCCAGCAGTTCCGGGACAGGCCGCTACGAGCAGTACTTC
cdr3_aa: CASSSGTGRYEQYF

clone_size: .
d_call: TRBD1
v_call: TRBV4-1
j_call: TRBJ1-2
cdr3_nt: TGCGCCAGCAGCCAATCCGGGACAGGGGATCTTGGCTACACCTTC
cdr3_aa: CASSQSGTGDLGYTF

clone_size: .
d_call: .
v_call: TRBV4-3
j_call: TRBJ2-4
cdr3_nt: TGCGCCAGCAGCCAAGAACGATATTTAGCCAAAAACATTCAGTACTTC
cdr3_aa: CASSQERYLAKNIQYF

clone_size: .
d_call: TRBD2
v_call: TRBV28
j_call: TRBJ2-3
cdr3_nt: TGTGCCAGCAGTTTACTAGCGGAGACTAGCACAGATACGCAGTATTTT
cdr3_aa: CASSLLAETSTDTQYF

clone_size: .
d_call: TRBD2
v_call: TRBV6-5
j_call: TRBJ2-3
cdr3_nt: TGTGCCAGCAGAACTAGCGTCGCCGGCACAGATACGCAGTATTTT
cdr3_aa: CASRTSVAGTDTQYF

clone_size: .
d_call: .
v_call: TRBV3-1/TRBV3-2
j_call: TRBJ2-3
cdr3_nt: TGTGCCAGCAGCCTGCCGGGACACACAGATACGCAGTATTTT
cdr3_aa: CASSLPGHTDTQYF

clone_size: .
d_call: .
v_call: TRBV19
j_call: TRBJ2-2
cdr3_nt: TGTGCCAGTAGAAACCAGGGGACGAACACCGGGGAGCTGTTTTTT
cdr3_aa: CASRNQGTNTGELFF

clone_size: .
d_call: TRBD2
v_call: TRBV27
j_call: TRBJ2-1
cdr3_nt: TGTGCCAGCAGTTTATCGACTAGCGGGAGTTTAGTTGAGCAGTTCTTC
cdr3_aa: CASSLSTSGSLVEQFF

clone_size: few
d_call: .
v_call: TRBV4-1
j_call: TRBJ1-5
cdr3_nt: TGCGCCAGCAGCCAAGAAGGGGGACAGCCCCAGCATTTT
cdr3_aa: CASSQEGGQPQHF

clone_size: once
d_call: .
v_call: TRBV7-2
j_call: TRBJ2-2
cdr3_nt: TGTGCCAGCAGCTTACGGGGGCAGGGGGTGACGAACACCGGGGAGCTGTTTTTT
cdr3_aa: CASSLRGQGVTNTGELFF

clone_size: .
d_call: .
v_call: TRBV7-8
j_call: TRBJ1-3
cdr3_nt: TGTGCCAGCAGCCCGCTCGGGTTCTCTGGAAACACCATATATTTT
cdr3_aa: CASSPLGFSGNTIYF

clone_size: .
d_call: .
v_call: TRBV7-2
j_call: TRBJ2-5
cdr3_nt: TGTGCCAGCAGCGGGGGACTGCTCCAAGAGACCCAGTACTTC
cdr3_aa: CASSGGLLQETQYF

clone_size: once
d_call: .
v_call: TRBV4-3
j_call: TRBJ2-7
cdr3_nt: TGCGCCAGCAGCCAAGATGGAGGGGGATCACTCTCCTACGAGCAGTACTTC
cdr3_aa: CASSQDGGGSLSYEQYF

clone_size: .
d_call: .
v_call: TRBV4-2
j_call: TRBJ1-1
cdr3_nt: TGTGCCAGCAGCCTAAGCTCCACTCTTTCGAACACTGAAGCTTTCTTT
cdr3_aa: CASSLSSTLSNTEAFF

clone_size: .
d_call: TRBD2
v_call: TRBV4-3
j_call: TRBJ2-5
cdr3_nt: TGCGCCAGCAGCCAAGATCGGGGACTAGCGGAACAAGAGACCCAGTACTTC
cdr3_aa: CASSQDRGLAEQETQYF

clone_size: .
d_call: .
v_call: TRBV7-2
j_call: TRBJ2-7
cdr3_nt: TGTGCCAGCAGCTTAACTGCGGTCTACGAGCAGTACTTC
cdr3_aa: CASSLTAVYEQYF

clone_size: .
d_call: .
v_call: TRBV14
j_call: TRBJ1-6
cdr3_nt: TGTGCCAGCAGCCAACGAGGGCGAGGGACACCCCTCCACTTT
cdr3_aa: CASSQRGRGTPLHF

clone_size: .
d_call: TRBD2
v_call: TRBV3-1/TRBV3-2
j_call: TRBJ2-3
cdr3_nt: TGTGCCAGCAGCCAAGACCCCGTGCGGGGGGAACTCACAGATACGCAGTATTTT
cdr3_aa: CASSQDPVRGELTDTQYF

clone_size: few
d_call: .
v_call: TRBV24-1
j_call: TRBJ2-7
cdr3_nt: TGTGCCACCAGTGATTACCACGAGCAGTACTTC
cdr3_aa: CATSDYHEQYF

clone_size: .
d_call: .
v_call: TRBV28
j_call: TRBJ2-1
cdr3_nt: TGTGCCAGCAGTTTAAGGCTAGAGAATGAGCAGTTCTTC
cdr3_aa: CASSLRLENEQFF

clone_size: .
d_call: .
v_call: TRBV6-2/TRBV6-3
j_call: TRBJ2-5
cdr3_nt: TGTGCCAGCAGTCACCCAGGCTTCCAAGAGACCCAGTACTTC
cdr3_aa: CASSHPGFQETQYF

clone_size: .
d_call: TRBD1
v_call: TRBV27
j_call: TRBJ1-1
cdr3_nt: TGTGCCAGCAGTCCAATGGGGGACAGGGGGAACACTGAAGCTTTCTTT
cdr3_aa: CASSPMGDRGNTEAFF

clone_size: .
d_call: .
v_call: TRBV27
j_call: TRBJ1-5
cdr3_nt: TGTGCCAGCAGTCCCCCCAAGACAGGTCCGACTATAGGGAGCAATCAGCCCCAGCATTTT
cdr3_aa: CASSPPKTGPTIGSNQPQHF

clone_size: .
d_call: .
v_call: TRBV19
j_call: TRBJ2-3
cdr3_nt: TGTGCCAGTACACTGGGGCGCACAGATACGCAGTATTTT
cdr3_aa: CASTLGRTDTQYF

clone_size: once
d_call: TRBD1
v_call: TRBV7-2
j_call: TRBJ2-7
cdr3_nt: TGTGCCAGCAGCCAGACAGGGATCGAGCAGTACTTC
cdr3_aa: CASSQTGIEQYF

clone_size: .
d_call: TRBD2
v_call: TRBV3-1/TRBV3-2
j_call: TRBJ2-2
cdr3_nt: TGTGCCAGCAGCACTATACTAGCGGGAGGGAACACCGGGGAGCTGTTTTTT
cdr3_aa: CASSTILAGGNTGELFF